What follows are 22 T cell receptor beta chains derived from one specimen sequenced in a study of persistence of HIV-infected CD4 T cells. The stimulus was an HIV-1 Gag 15-mer peptide pool, about 1 ug/peptide/mL. Sorting of responding CD4+ T cells relied on upregulated CD40 ligand together with CD69. The antigens for these receptors are not known. Sequencing used immunoSEQ version 4 in survey mode. Method: immunoSEQ multiplex PCR; TCRdb's copy keeps in-frame clones and lacks some. The sample shows about 32,000 clones, approximately 70% of them seen only once. The material sequenced was CD4+ T cells sorted from PBMCs after approximately 19-hour stimulation, taken from a patient who received antiretroviral therapy. These receptors all stem from an adult man with HIV who was CMV-seropositive.

This clone has only a few counts. The chain joins TRBV18 to TRBJ2-3, with TRBD1 matching 9 bases. Unmatched junction bases numbered 18, after V lost 3 bases and J lost 8 bases. The CDR3 has 18 amino acids. The germline gives CDR1 KGHSH, CDR2 LQKENI. DNA for the CDR3: TGTGCCAGCTCACCTGCCGGGGGGACAGGGATGAACGCAGGTACGCAGTATTTT. This translates into CASSPAGGTGMNAGTQYF.

As to this clone: Mismatch with germline at one junction end may stem from a read error. V usage is TRBV28 and J usage is TRBJ1-1; D might be TRBD1 (5 bases). The CDR3 contains 14 residues. Germline V gives CDR1 MDHEN, CDR2 SYDVKM. As DNA, the CDR3 is TGTGCCAGCAGTTTGACGGGGGTGAAGACTGAAGCTTTCTTT. Amino acid sequence: CASSLTGVKTEAFF.

The J gene is TRBJ1-6, the V gene TRBV7-2; no reliable D call. Germline CDR1 and CDR2: SGHTA and FQGNSA. V lost 4 bases to trimming and J lost 9 bases, with 10 bases between them. The CDR3 is 13 residues long. The CDR3 bases are TGTGCCAGCAGCTCCTTATTTGGTTCACCCCTCCACTTT. It specifies CASSSLFGSPLHF.

The V and J genes are TRBV4-2 and TRBJ2-6; D is possibly TRBD1 (6 bases). Germline-derived CDR1 and CDR2 are LGHNA and YNFKEQ. V was cut by 0 bases and J by 4 bases, with 13 bases left in between. The CDR3 spans 17 residues. The CDR3 coding sequence is TGTGCCAGCAGCCAAGAGTATCAGGGGTCCGGGGCCAACGTCCTGACTTTC. Protein: CASSQEYQGSGANVLTF.

The V and J genes are TRBV27 and TRBJ2-1, with TRBD1 matching 9 bases. This CDR3 is 12 amino acids long. The germline V gene has CDR1 MNHEY and CDR2 SMNVEV (reference sequence). The ends lost 2 bases at V and 14 bases at J; junction bases unmatched: 4. The CDR3 nucleotides read TGTGCCAGCAGTTTAGGGACAGGGAGGGAGTTCTTC. This codes for CASSLGTGREFF.

In this sample, this clone turned up a few times. V is TRBV7-3 and J is TRBJ1-6, with 7 bases lining up with TRBD1. CDR1 and CDR2 (germline): SGHTA, FQGTGA. CDR3 length equals 14 residues. V gave up 4 bases and J gave up 7 bases; unmatched junction bases: 4. This CDR3 reads CASSSRDRNSPLHF. In DNA, the CDR3 is TGTGCCAGCAGCTCCCGGGACAGAAATTCACCCCTCCACTTT.

The J gene is TRBJ2-7, the V gene TRBV4-2, with D perhaps TRBD1 or TRBD2 (5 bases each). CDR3 length equals 15 residues. The V end lost 1 base, the J end lost 0 bases, and 10 bases lay between the germline ends. Germline CDR1 is LGHNA and CDR2 is YNFKEQ. CDR3 protein: CASSQGSGPSYEQYF. In DNA, the CDR3 is TGTGCCAGCAGCCAAGGGTCGGGGCCCTCCTACGAGCAGTACTTC.

The chain uses TRBV3-1 (or the pseudogene TRBV3-2) and TRBJ1-5; D remains unclear. Trimming cost V 0 bases and J 7 bases, with 7 bases left between them. This CDR3 comprises 13 residues. CDR1 and CDR2 from the germline V gene are LGHDT and YNNKEL (reference sequence). The CDR3 sequence is CASSQERGQPQHF. The CDR3 DNA follows: TGTGCCAGCAGCCAAGAACGGGGACAGCCCCAGCATTTT.

This clone showed up just a few times. The chain couples TRBV6-1 to TRBJ1-1; 7 nucleotides match TRBD1. This CDR3 is 14 amino acids long. With 7 bases clipped from V and 0 bases from J, the junction kept 5 bases outside the gene matches. Germline V gene data show CDR1 as MNHNS and CDR2 as SASEGT. The CDR3: CASIPTGMNTEAFF. In DNA, the CDR3 is TGTGCCAGCATCCCGACAGGGATGAACACTGAAGCTTTCTTT.

The chain has TRBV7-8 and TRBJ1-2, with TRBD1 matching 8 bases. With 2 bases clipped from V and 4 bases from J, the junction kept 6 bases outside the gene matches. The CDR3 runs to 15 residues. Germline-derived CDR1 and CDR2 are SGHVS and FQNEAQ. CDR3: CASSLQGAGSYGYTF. Written as DNA, the CDR3 is TGTGCCAGCAGCTTACAGGGGGCGGGGAGCTATGGCTACACCTTC.

The chain links TRBV27 to TRBJ2-2, with TRBD1 identical over 9 bases. The CDR3 extends over 14 amino acids. Trimming took 6 bases from V and 2 from J; bases not matched to a gene: 1. Germline V gene lookup returns CDR1 MNHEY and CDR2 SMNVEV (reference sequence). CDR3: CASRDRGNTGELFF. CDR3 coding DNA: TGTGCCAGCAGGGACAGGGGAAACACCGGGGAGCTGTTTTTT.

The chain couples TRBV27 to TRBJ1-5; D might be TRBD1 (6 bases). This CDR3 has 14 amino acids. CDR1 is MNHEY, CDR2 SMNVEV, per germline (reference sequence). With 6 bases removed from V and 5 bases from J, the gap between germline ends came to 14 bases. In DNA, the CDR3 is TGTGCCAGCAGGTTACGGGGGGCTGATCAGCCCCAGCATTTT. Protein product: CASRLRGADQPQHF.

Written as DNA, the CDR3 is TGTGCCACCAGCAGAGCCCGGCGGGGGACCGCTTTAAAAAATCAGCCCCAGCATTTT. Protein product: CATSRARRGTALKNQPQHF. The V gene is TRBV15, the J gene TRBJ1-5; tentative D call: TRBD1 (5 bases). V lost 1 base and J 4 bases, leaving 23 bases between the germline ends. The CDR3 has 19 residues. Germline loops: CDR1 LNHNV, CDR2 YYDKDF (reference sequence).

In this sample, this clone is medium-sized (0.01 to 0.1%). V usage is TRBV2 and J usage is TRBJ2-1, with D possibly TRBD2 on 6 matching bases. Trimming pared 0 bases from V and 4 bases from J, leaving 13 bases between. Germline V gene sequence: CDR1 SNHLY, CDR2 FYNNEI. This CDR3 comprises 16 residues. The CDR3 is CASSEAGGGGYNEQFF. CDR3 DNA: TGTGCCAGCAGTGAAGCGGGGGGAGGTGGATACAATGAGCAGTTCTTC.

For this clone: Other DNA sequences in this sample translate to the same CDR3. This chain uses TRBV5-4 with TRBJ1-3; 7 positions match TRBD1. Germline values: CDR1 SGHNT, CDR2 YYREEE (reference sequence). There are 13 residues in the CDR3. With 4 bases clipped from V and 4 bases from J, the junction kept 2 bases outside the gene matches. The CDR3 coding sequence is TGTGCCAGCAGCCGGGACAGCGGAAACACCATATATTTT. It yields the protein CASSRDSGNTIYF.

This clone was detected only a few times. The J gene is TRBJ2-6, the V gene TRBV2, with TRBD1 matching 8 bases. Losses at the gene ends were 6 bases for V and 0 bases for J; bases not matched to a gene: 10. The V gene's germline CDR1 is SNHLY and CDR2 FYNNEI. The CDR3 has 18 amino acids. CDR3 bases: TGTGCCAGCAGCTTTCAGGGGGCCACCTCCTCTGGGGCCAACGTCCTGACTTTC. Encoded protein: CASSFQGATSSGANVLTF.

This chain connects TRBV19 to TRBJ2-3, with unresolved D. The CDR3 is 12 amino acids. Trimming removed 5 bases at V and 7 bases at J, with 10 bases between. Germline V gives CDR1 LNHDA, CDR2 SQIVND (reference sequence). CDR3 DNA sequence: TGTGCCAGTAGTCTCGACCCGAATACGCAGTATTTT. Its protein is CASSLDPNTQYF.

V gene TRBV18 combines with J gene TRBJ2-7, with 10 bases aligning to TRBD2. The trim removed 2 bases at V and 5 bases at J, leaving 9 bases unmatched. CDR1 KGHSH and CDR2 LQKENI come from the germline V gene. CDR3 length: 16 amino acids. The CDR3 nucleotides are TGTGCCAGCTCACCAGGGCTAGCGGGGGACCTCGACGAGCAGTACTTC. Translated: CASSPGLAGDLDEQYF.

By sample fraction, this clone is medium-sized (0.01 to 0.1%). The chain is built from TRBV4-2 and TRBJ2-1; no definite D call. V lost 0 bases and J 5 bases, leaving 17 bases between the germline ends. The CDR3 spans 17 residues. Per germline, CDR1 LGHNA and CDR2 YNFKEQ. CDR3 region: CASSQELAAFPNNEQFF. Here the CDR3 DNA reads TGTGCCAGCAGCCAAGAACTTGCAGCATTTCCCAACAATGAGCAGTTCTTC.

V is TRBV19 and J is TRBJ1-1, with no clear D. Trimming took 7 bases from V and 1 from J, leaving 19 bases between them. This CDR3 region has 16 residues. The V gene's germline CDR1 is LNHDA and CDR2 SQIVND (reference sequence). In DNA form, the CDR3 reads TGTGCCAGTACCACATTGGGGAACGCGGCGAACACTGAAGCTTTCTTT. As protein: CASTTLGNAANTEAFF.

This clone appeared a single time. The chain has TRBV18 and TRBJ1-3; D not certain. The germline gives CDR1 KGHSH, CDR2 LQKENI. The germline V and J ends were trimmed by 1 base and 3 bases, with 22 bases remaining between them. This CDR3 region has 19 residues. The CDR3 is CASSPLERKQLTFGNTIYF. CDR3 DNA: TGTGCCAGCTCACCACTGGAGCGGAAGCAGCTAACATTTGGAAACACCATATATTTT.

V gene TRBV3-1 (or the pseudogene TRBV3-2) combines with J gene TRBJ2-1; unclear D gene. Germline V gene sequence: CDR1 LGHDT, CDR2 YNNKEL (reference sequence). The CDR3 is 16 residues long. Deletions cut 1 base from V and 8 bases from J, with 18 bases between. The DNA of the CDR3 is TGTGCCAGCAGCCAAGCCCCGGACGGTGATTGGGATGAGCAGTTCTTC. Residues: CASSQAPDGDWDEQFF.